The present T cell receptor (beta chain) was sequenced within a study of CD8+ T cells in alopecia areata. Obtained from alopecia areata patients were lesional scalp punch biopsies along with peripheral blood. PBMC-derived CD4+ and CD8+ T cells were sorted. Study-wide findings and caveats: Sharing of TCR sequences between patients (possibly for HLA-related reasons) was less clear than in mice. When scalp samples are sequenced, resident alphabeta T cells of normal skin are also captured.

The length of the CDR3 is 11 residues. The V end lost 7 bases, the J end lost 2 bases, and 7 bases lay between the germline ends. Germline CDR1 is SQVTM and CDR2 is ANQGSEA. As concerns this clone: Its target is not known.

RNA, once extracted, was reverse transcribed into cDNA for use as the sequencing template. Clones were read by immunoSEQ multiplex PCR, and TCRdb kept only the in-frame ones, dropping some. Here the sample spans roughly 150,000 clones, roughly 50% being singletons. The sequence derives from a human donor with alopecia areata. The V and J genes are TRBV29-1 and TRBJ2-3; TRBD1 is a possible D gene (5 bases). The specimen was CD4+ T cells sorted from blood, collected at week 0. CDR3 coding DNA: TGCAGCGGGGGCTACACAGATACGCAGTATTTT. Amino acids: CSGGYTDTQYF.